Ten or more counts support the clone carrying this TCR beta chain. Its cognate antigen is unknown. The sample is drawn from a study of early T cells in non-severe SARS-CoV-2 infection. Overall study results and limits: The VDJdb matching leaned toward anti-spike CD8 responses and overlooked private and CD4 specificities.

TCRdb independently ran MiXCR on the 5' RACE reads; one entry per CDR3 protein. The sample holds 20,000 to 30,000 distinct CDR3 sequences, around 4% seen once. The CDR3 covers 16 residues. Germline V lookup: CDR1 SEHNR, CDR2 FQNEAQ (reference sequence). V was clipped by 5 bases and J by 5 bases; unmatched bases: 6. The rearrangement uses TRBV7-9 and TRBJ2-3; 14 nucleotides line up with TRBD2. Sequencing was done on a sample of whole blood. The clonotype comes from an adult who was a healthcare worker with PCR-confirmed SARS-CoV-2 infection or an uninfected control (not recorded which). The CDR3 sequence is CASSLGLAGAGDTQYF. DNA of the CDR3: TGTGCCAGCAGCCTGGGACTAGCGGGAGCCGGAGATACGCAGTATTTT.